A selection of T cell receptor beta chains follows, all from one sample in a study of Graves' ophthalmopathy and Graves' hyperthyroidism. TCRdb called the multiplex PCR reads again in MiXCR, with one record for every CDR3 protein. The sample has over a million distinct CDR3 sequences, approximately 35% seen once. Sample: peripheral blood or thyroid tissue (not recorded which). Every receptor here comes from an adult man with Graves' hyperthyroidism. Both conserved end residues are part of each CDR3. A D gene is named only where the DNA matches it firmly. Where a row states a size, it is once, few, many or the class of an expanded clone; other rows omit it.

DNA: TGCAGCGTTGCGGGACTAGCGGGAGAGGATCAGCCCCAGCATTTT
CDR3: CSVAGLAGEDQPQHF
D: NA
size: NA
V: TRBV29-1
J: TRBJ1-5

DNA: TGTGCCATCAGTGAGTCGGCAGGGGATGTTTCACCCCTCCACTTT
CDR3: CAISESAGDVSPLHF
D: NA
size: many
V: TRBV10-3
J: TRBJ1-6

DNA: TGTGCCAGCAGAGATGGGCAGCCCCAAGAGCCCCAGCATTTT
CDR3: CASRDGQPQEPQHF
D: NA
size: NA
V: TRBV6-1
J: TRBJ1-5

DNA: TGTGCCAGCAGTCGTAGGGGGTACGGGCAGTACTTC
CDR3: CASSRRGYGQYF
D: NA
size: NA
V: TRBV12-3/TRBV12-4
J: TRBJ2-7

DNA: TGCAGTGCTAGGAACAGGGACTTAACAACTGAAGCTTTCTTT
CDR3: CSARNRDLTTEAFF
D: NA
size: many
V: TRBV20-1
J: TRBJ1-1

DNA: TGTGCCAGCAGGCCCCGGGATCAGCCCCAGCATTTT
CDR3: CASRPRDQPQHF
D: NA
size: once
V: TRBV7-9
J: TRBJ1-5

DNA: TGCAGTGCTAGCCCCACTTGGGGGGAGGGTGCTGAAGCTTTCTTT
CDR3: CSASPTWGEGAEAFF
D: NA
size: few
V: TRBV20-1
J: TRBJ1-1

DNA: TGCAGCGTTGAAGAAGGGGCGGGGGAGCAGTACTTC
CDR3: CSVEEGAGEQYF
D: NA
size: many
V: TRBV29-1
J: TRBJ2-7

DNA: TGTGCCAGCAGCTTGAGAGGACAGGGTGTCCGCGAGCAGTACTTC
CDR3: CASSLRGQGVREQYF
D: TRBD1
size: NA
V: TRBV5-4
J: TRBJ2-7

DNA: TGTGCCAGCAGTTCCCCGGGTTTTCAGCCCCAGCATTTT
CDR3: CASSSPGFQPQHF
D: NA
size: NA
V: TRBV28
J: TRBJ1-5

DNA: TGTGCCAGCAGGATCGGACAGACGAACACTGAAGCTTTCTTT
CDR3: CASRIGQTNTEAFF
D: NA
size: many
V: TRBV10-3
J: TRBJ1-1

DNA: TGTGCCAGCAGCTCCGAGGGTCCCGGGGGCGTCACTGAAGCTTTCTTT
CDR3: CASSSEGPGGVTEAFF
D: NA
size: many
V: TRBV7-9
J: TRBJ1-1

DNA: TGTGCCAACAGCCTCTACGAGCAGTACTTC
CDR3: CANSLYEQYF
D: NA
size: NA
V: TRBV9
J: TRBJ2-7

DNA: TGCGCCAGCAGCCAAGCTCACGGAAGCACTGAAGCTTTCTTT
CDR3: CASSQAHGSTEAFF
D: NA
size: few
V: TRBV4-3
J: TRBJ1-1

DNA: TGTGCCAGCAGTCTAGGGGGAGCGGGGGGGAGCTCCTACGAGCAGTACTTC
CDR3: CASSLGGAGGSSYEQYF
D: TRBD2
size: NA
V: TRBV6-5
J: TRBJ2-7

DNA: TGTGCCAGCAGCCCTTGCGGGGGTGCCGGTAGTCAGCCCCAGCATTTT
CDR3: CASSPCGGAGSQPQHF
D: NA
size: NA
V: TRBV7-2
J: TRBJ1-5

DNA: TGCAGTGCTAGAGATAGGGCCAGTACAACTAACTATGGCTACACCTTC
CDR3: CSARDRASTTNYGYTF
D: NA
size: many
V: TRBV20-1
J: TRBJ1-2

DNA: TGTGCCAGCAGTGAGGACAGGGCGGACACCATATATTTT
CDR3: CASSEDRADTIYF
D: TRBD1
size: many
V: TRBV12-3/TRBV12-4
J: TRBJ1-3

DNA: TGTGCCATCAGTGAAACCCAGCACCCAGTATCTAGCACAGATACGCAGTATTTT
CDR3: CAISETQHPVSSTDTQYF
D: NA
size: NA
V: TRBV10-3
J: TRBJ2-3

DNA: TGTGCCATCGGAGGACTAGGTCCCGGGGAGCTGTTTTTT
CDR3: CAIGGLGPGELFF
D: TRBD2
size: many
V: TRBV10-3
J: TRBJ2-2

DNA: TGTGCCAGCAGTGCCCCCTACGAGGGGGCAAACTATGGCTACACCTTC
CDR3: CASSAPYEGANYGYTF
D: TRBD1
size: NA
V: TRBV28
J: TRBJ1-2

DNA: TGTGCCAGCAGCCCCCGGACTAGCGGGGGACTCGAGCAGTACTTC
CDR3: CASSPRTSGGLEQYF
D: TRBD2
size: many
V: TRBV9
J: TRBJ2-7

DNA: TGTGCCAGCAGCTTAATCAGGCGAGGGACAGCCGACGGCTACACCTTC
CDR3: CASSLIRRGTADGYTF
D: TRBD1
size: NA
V: TRBV7-3
J: TRBJ1-2

DNA: TGCGCCAGCACCTTGACAGGCACGTACCAAGAGACCCAGTACTTC
CDR3: CASTLTGTYQETQYF
D: NA
size: NA
V: TRBV5-1
J: TRBJ2-5

DNA: TGTGCCAGCAGTGAGTCAAACCGGGGGCAGGGGTCCTATGGCTACACCTTC
CDR3: CASSESNRGQGSYGYTF
D: NA
size: NA
V: TRBV10-3
J: TRBJ1-2

DNA: TGCAGTGCTAGAGAAATGGCAGGGGGCGAAGTGGAGCCCCAGCATTTT
CDR3: CSAREMAGGEVEPQHF
D: TRBD1
size: NA
V: TRBV20-1
J: TRBJ1-5

DNA: TGTGCCAGTACTCTCAGGGGGCGAGGCACTGAAGCTTTCTTT
CDR3: CASTLRGRGTEAFF
D: TRBD1
size: many
V: TRBV19
J: TRBJ1-1

DNA: TGTGCCACCAGCAGAGACATTCGCGGGGAAACTAATGAAAAACTGTTTTTT
CDR3: CATSRDIRGETNEKLFF
D: NA
size: many
V: TRBV15
J: TRBJ1-4

DNA: TGCGCCAGCAGCTTGGGAGCGGGAGGGCCGTACGGGGAGCTGTTTTTT
CDR3: CASSLGAGGPYGELFF
D: TRBD2
size: NA
V: TRBV5-1
J: TRBJ2-2

DNA: TGTGCCAGCAGCCAAGTTTGGGGAGAGAACACTGAAGCTTTCTTT
CDR3: CASSQVWGENTEAFF
D: NA
size: NA
V: TRBV9
J: TRBJ1-1

DNA: TGCGCCAGCAGCACAGAACCCCAAGGGCTTTCCGGGGAGCTGTTTTTT
CDR3: CASSTEPQGLSGELFF
D: NA
size: NA
V: TRBV7-6
J: TRBJ2-2

DNA: TGCAGTGCTAGCTGGGGGACCCTCCACTTT
CDR3: CSASWGTLHF
D: NA
size: many
V: TRBV20-1
J: TRBJ1-6

DNA: TGCGCCAGCAGCGGAGGACAGGGGGGAAATTCACCCCTCCACTTT
CDR3: CASSGGQGGNSPLHF
D: TRBD1
size: many
V: TRBV5-1
J: TRBJ1-6

DNA: TGTGCCAGCAGCCAAGATCGACAGGGGGACTACGAGCAGTACTTC
CDR3: CASSQDRQGDYEQYF
D: TRBD1
size: NA
V: TRBV7-8
J: TRBJ2-7

DNA: TGTGCCAGCAGATCACAGGGGGCGAGGACTGAAGCTTTCTTT
CDR3: CASRSQGARTEAFF
D: TRBD1
size: few
V: TRBV2
J: TRBJ1-1

DNA: TGTGCCAGCAGCCAGGACAGGGCCCGCTTCGATGGCTACACCTTC
CDR3: CASSQDRARFDGYTF
D: TRBD1
size: NA
V: TRBV12-3/TRBV12-4
J: TRBJ1-2

DNA: TGTGCCAGCAGCCCGCAGGAGTGGGGAGCTAACTATGGCTACACCTTC
CDR3: CASSPQEWGANYGYTF
D: NA
size: few
V: TRBV7-6
J: TRBJ1-2

DNA: TGCGCCAGCAGCTTGGTGGTGGGGCCGAGGGAGACCCAGTACTTC
CDR3: CASSLVVGPRETQYF
D: NA
size: many
V: TRBV5-1
J: TRBJ2-5

DNA: TGCAGCGTTGCATCCGACGTTCAACTGGAGCAGTACTTC
CDR3: CSVASDVQLEQYF
D: NA
size: many
V: TRBV29-1
J: TRBJ2-7

DNA: TGCAGTGCTAGAAAGAAGGCGAGCGGCACTGAAGCTTTCTTT
CDR3: CSARKKASGTEAFF
D: NA
size: many
V: TRBV20-1
J: TRBJ1-1

DNA: TGTGCCACCAGCAGACAAACCGGGGGAACCACAGATACGCAGTATTTT
CDR3: CATSRQTGGTTDTQYF
D: NA
size: once
V: TRBV15
J: TRBJ2-3

DNA: TGCAGCGTAACCGGGACTAATCGGGGAACTTCGGGAGCTTTCTTT
CDR3: CSVTGTNRGTSGAFF
D: NA
size: NA
V: TRBV29-1
J: TRBJ1-1

DNA: TGTGCCAGCAGTGAAAGGGGGTTCGGGCAGTTCAATCAGCCCCAGCATTTT
CDR3: CASSERGFGQFNQPQHF
D: NA
size: many
V: TRBV2
J: TRBJ1-5

DNA: TGCAGTGCTAGAGACCCCGGATTGAACACCGGGGAGCTGTTTTTT
CDR3: CSARDPGLNTGELFF
D: NA
size: once
V: TRBV20-1
J: TRBJ2-2

DNA: TGTGCCAGCAGCTTGGGATACAGGATAAACACTGAAGCTTTCTTT
CDR3: CASSLGYRINTEAFF
D: NA
size: few
V: TRBV5-8
J: TRBJ1-1

DNA: TGTGCCAGCAGCCCCCTCCAAGGAACTGAAGCTTTCTTT
CDR3: CASSPLQGTEAFF
D: NA
size: NA
V: TRBV7-3
J: TRBJ1-1

DNA: TGCAGTGCTAGACAGGGGAACTATGGCTACACCTTC
CDR3: CSARQGNYGYTF
D: NA
size: many
V: TRBV20-1
J: TRBJ1-2

DNA: TGTGCCAGCAGCGGGACGGACGAAACGACCTATGGCTACACCTTC
CDR3: CASSGTDETTYGYTF
D: NA
size: NA
V: TRBV2
J: TRBJ1-2

DNA: TGCAGTGCTGGACAGAACTATAATTCACCCCTCCACTTT
CDR3: CSAGQNYNSPLHF
D: NA
size: NA
V: TRBV20-1
J: TRBJ1-6

DNA: TGTGCCAGCAGCCAAACTCCGGGGGGTGGCTACACCTTC
CDR3: CASSQTPGGGYTF
D: NA
size: few
V: TRBV27
J: TRBJ1-2

DNA: TGTGCCAGCAGTTATGCGAAGGGAATCTATGGCTACACCTTC
CDR3: CASSYAKGIYGYTF
D: NA
size: NA
V: TRBV10-3
J: TRBJ1-2

DNA: TGTGCCACCAGTGACCACGGACGGAACTATGGCTACACCTTC
CDR3: CATSDHGRNYGYTF
D: NA
size: many
V: TRBV24-1
J: TRBJ1-2

DNA: TGTGCCAGCAGTTACGACAGGGGGACCGCTGGGGCCAACGTCCTGACTTTC
CDR3: CASSYDRGTAGANVLTF
D: TRBD1
size: few
V: TRBV12-3/TRBV12-4
J: TRBJ2-6

DNA: TGTGCCAGCAGCTTAGAGTGGGGATCTCCTAATGAAAAACTGTTTTTT
CDR3: CASSLEWGSPNEKLFF
D: NA
size: many
V: TRBV7-6
J: TRBJ1-4

DNA: TGCAGTGCCCTTAAGGGGGGTCCTTCGGAGACCCAGTACTTC
CDR3: CSALKGGPSETQYF
D: NA
size: NA
V: TRBV20-1
J: TRBJ2-5

DNA: TGTGCCAGCAGCGTCACGGGGGCCATCCAACCCCTCCACTTT
CDR3: CASSVTGAIQPLHF
D: NA
size: once
V: TRBV9
J: TRBJ1-6

DNA: TGTGCCAGCAGCCGCACTAGCGGGGGGTCCTACGAGCAGTACTTC
CDR3: CASSRTSGGSYEQYF
D: TRBD2
size: many
V: TRBV7-9
J: TRBJ2-7

DNA: TGCGCCAGCAGCTTCTGGGACGGGGAGACCCAGTACTTC
CDR3: CASSFWDGETQYF
D: NA
size: many
V: TRBV5-1
J: TRBJ2-5